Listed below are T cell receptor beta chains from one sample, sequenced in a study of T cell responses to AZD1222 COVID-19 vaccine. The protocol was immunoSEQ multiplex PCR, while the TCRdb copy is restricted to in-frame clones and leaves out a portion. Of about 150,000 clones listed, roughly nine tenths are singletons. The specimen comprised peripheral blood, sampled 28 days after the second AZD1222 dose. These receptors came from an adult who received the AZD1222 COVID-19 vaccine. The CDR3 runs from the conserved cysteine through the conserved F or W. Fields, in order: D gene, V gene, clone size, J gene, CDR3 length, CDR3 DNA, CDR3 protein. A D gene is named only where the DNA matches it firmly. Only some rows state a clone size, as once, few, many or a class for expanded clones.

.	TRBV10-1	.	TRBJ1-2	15	TGCGCCAGCAGTGAGTTGTGGGGCTTTGGCTATGGCTACACCTTC	CASSELWGFGYGYTF
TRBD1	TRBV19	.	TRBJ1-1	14	TGTGCCAGTAGTCCCGGGACAGAGAACACTGAAGCTTTCTTT	CASSPGTENTEAFF
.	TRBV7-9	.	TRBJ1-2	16	TGTGCCAGCAGCACAAGTCAGCGACTACTGGAATATGGCTACACCTTC	CASSTSQRLLEYGYTF
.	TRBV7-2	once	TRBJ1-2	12	TGTGCCAGCCGAGGCGGGGACTATGGCTACACCTTC	CASRGGDYGYTF
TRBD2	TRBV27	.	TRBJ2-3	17	TGTGCCAGCAGTTTTTTCGACCAGCGGGGGAGCACAGATACGCAGTATTTT	CASSFFDQRGSTDTQYF
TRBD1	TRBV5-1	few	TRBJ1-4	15	TGCGCCAGCAGCTTGGGAGACAGGGATGGGGAAAAACTGTTTTTT	CASSLGDRDGEKLFF
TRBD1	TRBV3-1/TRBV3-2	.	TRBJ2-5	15	TGTGCCAGCAGCCCATACGACAGGGTTGGAGAGACCCAGTACTTC	CASSPYDRVGETQYF
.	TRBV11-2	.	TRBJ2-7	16	TGTGCCAGCAGCTTAGATAGGGGGGCCGTATCCTACGAGCAGTACTTC	CASSLDRGAVSYEQYF
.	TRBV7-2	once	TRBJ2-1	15	TGTGCCAGCAGCTCCCAATTTAGCGGAGCCCATGAGCAGTTCTTC	CASSSQFSGAHEQFF
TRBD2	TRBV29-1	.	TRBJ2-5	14	TGCAGCGTTTGGAGAGCGGGGTCCCAAGAGACCCAGTACTTC	CSVWRAGSQETQYF
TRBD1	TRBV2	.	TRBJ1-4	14	TGTGCCAGCACAGGACAGGGGAGGAATGAAAAACTGTTTTTT	CASTGQGRNEKLFF
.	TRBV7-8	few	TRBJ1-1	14	TGTGCCAGCAGCTTTCAGGGGAAGGGCACTGAAGCTTTCTTT	CASSFQGKGTEAFF
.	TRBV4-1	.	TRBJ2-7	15	TGCGCCAGCAGCCAGACGGTGTCTGCCTCCTACGAGCAGTACTTC	CASSQTVSASYEQYF
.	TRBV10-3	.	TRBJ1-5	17	TGTGCCATCAGTGAAGGTGCCGGTTTGAGGGTGGAACAGCCCCAGCATTTT	CAISEGAGLRVEQPQHF
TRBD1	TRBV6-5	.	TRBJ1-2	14	TGTGCCAGCAGAAGGACAGGGCTGGACTATGGCTACACCTTC	CASRRTGLDYGYTF
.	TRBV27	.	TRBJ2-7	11	TGTGCCAGCAGTCAGGGGTGGGAGCAGTACTTC	CASSQGWEQYF
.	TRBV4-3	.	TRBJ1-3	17	TGCGCCAGCAGCCAAGTATTCGGGAGCCCCTCTGGAAACACCATATATTTT	CASSQVFGSPSGNTIYF
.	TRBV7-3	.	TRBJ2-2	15	TGTGCCAGCAGCTTATCGGCCAGTTACACCGGGGAGCTGTTTTTT	CASSLSASYTGELFF
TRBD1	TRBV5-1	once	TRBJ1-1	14	TGCGCCAGCAGCCAAGGACAGGGGGCAACTGAAGCTTTCTTT	CASSQGQGATEAFF
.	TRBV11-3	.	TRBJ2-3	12	TGTGCCAGCAGCGCCCGCACAGATACGCAGTATTTT	CASSARTDTQYF
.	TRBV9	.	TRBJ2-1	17	TGTGCCAGCAGCTCCGTACCGACATCGAGCTCCTACAATGAGCAGTTCTTC	CASSSVPTSSSYNEQFF
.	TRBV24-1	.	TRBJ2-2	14	TGTGCCACCAGTGTAACGGCGGGCACCGGGGAGCTGTTTTTT	CATSVTAGTGELFF
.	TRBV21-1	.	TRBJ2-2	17	TGTGCCAGCAGCAAAGAAGTGGTTGGGCGTCGTTCCGGGGAGCTGTTTTTT	CASSKEVVGRRSGELFF
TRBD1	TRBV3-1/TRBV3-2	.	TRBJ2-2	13	TGTGCCAGCAGCAAACAGGGGACCGGGGAGCTGTTTTTT	CASSKQGTGELFF
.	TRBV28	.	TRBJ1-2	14	TGTGCCAGCGAATTGGGAGGGCAGAACTATGGCTACACCTTC	CASELGGQNYGYTF
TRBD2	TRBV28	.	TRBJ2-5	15	TGTGCCAGCAGGACTAGCGGGAGTGTCCAAGAGACCCAGTACTTC	CASRTSGSVQETQYF
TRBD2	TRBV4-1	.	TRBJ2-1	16	TGCGCCAGCAGCCGCCTACTAGCGGGAGGTGGTAATGAGCAGTTCTTC	CASSRLLAGGGNEQFF
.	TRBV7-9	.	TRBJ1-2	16	TGTGCCAGCAGCTTGACCATTTGGAAAGATAACTATGGCTACACCTTC	CASSLTIWKDNYGYTF
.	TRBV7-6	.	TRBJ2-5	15	TGTGCCAGCAGTTCCCAACGTGGGGGTGGAGAGACCCAGTACTTC	CASSSQRGGGETQYF
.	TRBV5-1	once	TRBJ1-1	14	TGCGCCAGCAGCTTGCGGGCCCAGAACACTGAAGCTTTCTTT	CASSLRAQNTEAFF
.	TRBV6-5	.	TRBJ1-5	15	TGTGCCAGTCGGGTCACCCGGGATAGCAATCAGCCCCAGCATTTT	CASRVTRDSNQPQHF
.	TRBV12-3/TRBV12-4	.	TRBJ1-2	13	TGTGCCAGCAGTTTTACACCGGGGTCTGGCTACACCTTC	CASSFTPGSGYTF
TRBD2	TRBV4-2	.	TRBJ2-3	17	TGTGCCAGCAGCCAAGGTAGGGCTAGCGGGGGGACAGATACGCAGTATTTT	CASSQGRASGGTDTQYF
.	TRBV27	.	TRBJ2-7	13	TGTGCCAGCAGTACCGGGCCTGAATACGAGCAGTACTTC	CASSTGPEYEQYF